This paragraph reports one T cell receptor beta chain. V was clipped by 3 bases and J by 3 bases; unmatched bases: 4. CDR1 and CDR2 (germline): MGHRA, YSYEKL. The CDR3 loop spans 15 amino acids. This sample is part of a study of blood T cell repertoires in COVID-19. TCRdb's copy holds only in-frame clones and misses some; the assay was immunoSEQ multiplex PCR. The sample gives approximately 64,000 clones, 81% of which show up once; approximately 0.8% is in the top ten. Sequencing was carried out using peripheral blood. This TCR was recovered from a woman in her 70s with acute or convalescent COVID-19. The chain combines TRBV4-1 with TRBJ2-1, with 8 positions matching TRBD1. CDR3 sequence (DNA): TGCGCCAGCAGCCAGGACAGGGACGACTACAATGAGCAGTTCTTC. Its protein product is CASSQDRDDYNEQFF.